The text below deals with one T cell receptor beta chain. A few counts support this clone. It lacks a known antigen. No much larger clone is present one base from it, and per-base qualities are unavailable. Taken with the paper, the label for time point translates to: around 22 weeks on oral tofacitinib. Sample treatment or condition, as interpreted from the label and publication: oral pan-JAK inhibitor, 5-10 mg twice daily. From alopecia areata patients, peripheral blood was collected along with lesional scalp punch biopsies. After PBMCs were isolated by density centrifugation and stained for CD3, CD4 and CD8, a FACSAria was used to sort CD4+ and CD8+ T cells. Counted from cysteine to phenylalanine, this CDR3 has 14 amino acids. Only the CDR3 portion is preserved as DNA: 42 bases, with reading frame beginning at the first base. Libraries were prepared through the immunoSEQ multiplex PCR assay. RNA was extracted from all samples and reverse transcribed into cDNA, which served as template for TCR sequencing. SuperScript III was used to make first-strand cDNA, primed with a 2:1 mix of oligo-dT and random hexamers. A synthetic immune receptor repertoire was used to measure amplification bias, and any remaining bias was corrected computationally. On the study's bioinformatics: Raw reads were preprocessed for error removal, and CDR3 was defined according to IMGT conventions as running from the conserved cysteine to phenylalanine. To get clonality, Shannon entropy was normalized by log2 of the number of productive unique TCRs and the result was subtracted from 1. Whether each scalp clone was CD4 or CD8 was inferred by checking scalp TCRbeta sequences against the CD4 and CD8 repertoires from sorted blood. TCRdb retrieved this table from immuneACCESS and kept in-frame rearrangements only. Not all clones are present; in checked studies, unresolved V genes account for under half, and no reason is known for the remainder. V and J calls and clone size are those listed in that table; D and trimming were worked out from the DNA. In all, the sample holds 95,000 to 110,000 clones, and less than 90% of those were seen once. Roughly 23% of the sample is taken by the ten largest.

This sample is part of a study of CD8+ T cells in alopecia areata (dated by TCRdb to the late 2010s). Broadly, across the study: The treated patients, all with moderate-to-severe alopecia areata, were enrolled in an open-label pilot trial of oral tofacitinib given at 5 to 10 mg twice daily. Amplification of TCRbeta CDR3 regions was done by immunoSEQ multiplex PCR using 35 Vbeta forward primers and 13 Jbeta reverse primers. Patients on tofacitinib were biopsied at baseline and after 4 and 24 weeks of treatment, and several of the patients also had a later scalp biopsy. To study T cell clonal expansion in alopecia areata, the researchers applied high-throughput TCRbeta sequencing to both the C3H/HeJ mouse model and human patients. Scalp clonality was compared among normal scalp (n=4), patchy alopecia areata scalp (n=8), and alopecia totalis/universalis scalp (n=8). Disease severity in treated patients was measured with the SALT score, which quantifies the percentage of affected scalp surface area. RNA came from the PAXgene miRNA kit for fixed scalp, the miRNeasy kit for PBMCs, and the RNeasy kit for mouse skin. Tofacitinib was administered for 6 to 18 months, and 6 months of follow-up off drug were then conducted to assess delayed response and recurrence. On the human side, TCRbeta sequencing was run on scalp tissue and on sorted CD4+ and CD8+ peripheral blood T cells from healthy controls and from alopecia areata patients with either patchy or totalis/universalis disease. Overall results and qualifications from the work: Because the treated cohort was small and had only one nonresponder, larger studies are needed to examine links between baseline CD8+ expansion and response. Resident alphabeta T cells in normal human skin are also sequenced, complicating scalp TCR repertoire analysis, unlike mouse skin dominated by gammadelta T cells. Compared with normal scalp, lesional scalp had higher clonality and more expanded CD8+ clones, particularly in alopecia totalis/universalis, a pattern that suggests antigenic drive. TCR sequences shared between patients were less clear than in mice, possibly partly because of HLA diversity in the patient population. Scalp clonality and the number of expanded CD8+ clones among the top 100 scalp clones were significantly decreased by tofacitinib. Many expanded lesional clones were found to persist in scalp and blood during tofacitinib treatment, and relapse after treatment cessation may be partly explained by this persistence.

This receptor was obtained from a human donor with alopecia areata. The V gene is TRBV21-1 and the J gene is TRBJ2-5; TRBD1 is taken as the D call from the table, unchecked against the DNA. TRBV21-1 is tagged as a pseudogene. This specimen consisted of CD8+ T cells sorted from blood, obtained at week 24, from a patient treated with tofacitinib. The CDR3 is CASSTKQHQETQYF. The DNA sequence is given as TGTGCCAGCAGCACAAAACAACACCAAGAGACCCAGTACTTC.